These 16 T cell receptor beta chains were sequenced from one sample in a study of cytomegalovirus exposure and HLA in healthy donors. Primers included in the PCR were 60 Vbeta and 13 Jbeta primers. Assay: immunoSEQ multiplex PCR; the TCRdb copy retains only in-frame clones and omits some. This sample carries about 120,000 clones, 70% to 80% of them seen once, and the ten largest clones take 12%. Sequenced material: PBMCs. These receptors were taken from a middle-aged woman in good health and CMV-seropositive.

The chain combines TRBV25-1 with TRBJ2-5; the match to TRBD2 covers 12 bases. The CDR3 extends over 15 amino acids. Germline V gene lookup returns CDR1 MGHDK and CDR2 SYGVNS. The V gene end was trimmed by 1 base and the J gene end by 5 bases; junction bases not matched to a gene: 2. The CDR3 protein is CASSEFGTSGETQYF. CDR3 DNA sequence: TGTGCCAGCAGTGAATTCGGGACTAGCGGGGAGACCCAGTACTTC.

This chain joins TRBV30 and TRBJ1-1; 9 bases line up with TRBD1. The junction had 12 bases not matched to a gene; V was cut back by 2 bases and J by 11 bases. This CDR3 contains 14 residues. Germline V gene lookup returns CDR1 GTSNPN and CDR2 SVGIG (reference sequence). CDR3 sequence: CAWSPPGQGALAFF. CDR3 DNA: TGTGCCTGGAGTCCCCCGGGACAGGGTGCGTTGGCTTTCTTT.

This chain joins TRBV25-1 and TRBJ1-1, with no clear D. Trimming took off 3 bases at V and 5 bases at J, with 13 bases between the two ends. This CDR3 is 14 amino acids long. Germline lookup yields CDR1 MGHDK and CDR2 SYGVNS. The CDR3 is CASSDYPTGTEAFF. DNA for the CDR3: TGTGCCAGCAGTGACTACCCGACTGGGACTGAAGCTTTCTTT.

This sequence joins TRBV5-4 and TRBJ2-3, with D uncertain. This CDR3 is built from 14 residues. The V and J ends lost 5 bases and 1 base respectively, with 11 bases between them. Germline CDR1 SGHNT, CDR2 YYREEE (reference sequence). The CDR3: CASRRDLGTDTQYF. For the CDR3, the DNA is TGTGCCAGCAGGCGAGATTTAGGCACAGATACGCAGTATTTT. Supplemented by reference TRBV5-4 and TRBJ2-3, the full variable domain reads ETGVTQSPTHLIKTRGQQVTLRCSSQSGHNTVSWYQQALGQGPQFIFQYYREEENGRGNFPPRFSGLQFPNYSSELNVNALELDDSALYLCASRRDLGTDTQYFGPGTRLTVL.

The CDR3 region is CASLGQIFSGNTIYF. DNA for the CDR3: TGTGCCAGCCTCGGACAGATCTTCTCTGGAAACACCATATATTTT. The gene calls are TRBV2 and TRBJ1-3; maybe TRBD1 (6 bases). Germline CDR1 reads SNHLY; CDR2 reads FYNNEI. Trimming took off 8 bases at V and 0 bases at J, with 14 bases between the two ends. This CDR3 is built from 15 residues. The variable domain in full, with the rest retrieved from reference TRBV2 and TRBJ1-3, is EPEVTQTPSHQVTQMGQEVILRCVPISNHLYFYWYRQILGQKVEFLVSFYNNEISEKSEIFDDQFSVERPDGSNFTLKIRSTKLEDSAMYFCASLGQIFSGNTIYFGEGSWLTVV.

This clone was seen only a few times. The rearrangement uses TRBV6-1 and TRBJ2-1; perhaps TRBD2 as D (5 bases). There are 15 residues in the CDR3. Germline V lookup: CDR1 MNHNS, CDR2 SASEGT. V was clipped by 7 bases and J by 7 bases, with 20 bases between them. CDR3 residues: CASTTGNSPLNEQFF. In DNA, the CDR3 is TGTGCCAGCACCACCGGGAACAGTCCCTTGAATGAGCAGTTCTTC.

The rearrangement joins TRBV18 to TRBJ2-3; TRBD1 is a possible D gene (7 bases). The V end was cut by 0 bases, the J end by 4 bases, with 14 bases between. The germline V gene encodes CDR1 KGHSH and CDR2 LQKENI. The CDR3 runs 16 residues. CDR3 coding DNA: TGTGCCAGCTCACCACCGGGACTTCAGGGGGCAGATACGCAGTATTTT. Translated: CASSPPGLQGADTQYF. Variable domain in full (rest from reference TRBV18 and TRBJ2-3): NAGVMQNPRHLVRRRGQEARLRCSPMKGHSHVYWYRQLPEEGLKFMVYLQKENIIDESGMPKERFSAEFPKEGPSILRIQQVVRGDSAAYFCASSPPGLQGADTQYFGPGTRLTVL.

This clone was detected once. J is TRBJ2-2 and V is TRBV6-1; perhaps TRBD2 as D (6 bases). CDR3 length: 16 residues. Trimming cost V 3 bases and J 4 bases, with 15 bases left between them. Germline loops: CDR1 MNHNS, CDR2 SASEGT. The CDR3 is CASSDGDSLSTGELFF. The CDR3 nucleotides are TGTGCCAGCAGTGATGGGGACTCCCTATCCACCGGGGAGCTGTTTTTT.

V is TRBV21-1 and J is TRBJ2-7; the table's D call, TRBD1, has no DNA check behind it. TRBV21-1 is reported as a pseudogene. The CDR3 consists of 14 residues. The CDR3, as DNA: TGTGCCAGCAGCAAAGGTTGCAGGGGGAAGGAGCAGTACTTC. Its translation is CASSKGCRGKEQYF.

This clone has more than one count but fewer than ten. The CDR3 spells CASSIRARGNTGELFF. The DNA for the CDR3 is TGTGCCAGTAGTATTAGAGCTCGGGGTAACACCGGGGAGCTGTTTTTT. The chain is built from TRBV19 and TRBJ2-2, with TRBD2 as a possible D gene (5 bases). The germline V gene has CDR1 LNHDA and CDR2 SQIVND (reference sequence). The V end lost 3 bases, the J end lost 2 bases, and 13 bases lay between the germline ends. The CDR3 covers 16 residues.

The chain employs TRBV7-6 and TRBJ1-1; 10 bases agree with TRBD1. Germline values: CDR1 SGHVS, CDR2 FNYEAQ. The CDR3 runs to 16 residues. J was trimmed by 1 base and V by 10 bases; bases with no gene match: 12. This chain's CDR3 is CATRETGGAGNTEAFF. DNA for the CDR3: TGTGCCACCCGAGAGACAGGGGGCGCGGGGAACACTGAAGCTTTCTTT.

This chain connects TRBV5-1 to TRBJ2-7; 8 bases fit TRBD1. Losses at the gene ends were 1 base for V and 2 bases for J; bases not matched to a gene: 5. From germline, CDR1 is SGHRS and CDR2 YFSETQ. The CDR3 runs to 15 residues. The DNA for the CDR3 is TGCGCCAGCAGCTTGAGGACAGGGAACGCCTACGAGCAGTACTTC. This sequence encodes CASSLRTGNAYEQYF. Full variable domain (remainder filled in from reference TRBV5-1 and TRBJ2-7): KAGVTQTPRYLIKTRGQQVTLSCSPISGHRSVSWYQQTPGQGLQFLFEYFSETQRNKGNFPGRFSGRQFSNSRSEMNVSTLELGDSALYLCASSLRTGNAYEQYFGPGTRLTVT.

The rearrangement links TRBV27 to TRBJ1-1; D not certain. Trimming shortened V by 4 bases and J by 5 bases, and 20 bases separated the two germline ends. The CDR3 has 16 amino acids. Germline V gene lookup returns CDR1 MNHEY and CDR2 SMNVEV (reference sequence). The CDR3 DNA is TGTGCCAGCAGTTCCCTACGGACTCCTCGAGGGACTGAAGCTTTCTTT. Translated, it gives CASSSLRTPRGTEAFF.

This chain joins TRBV5-6 and TRBJ1-6, with TRBD1 as a possible D gene (5 bases). CDR3 length equals 13 residues. Germline assignment: CDR1 SGHDT and CDR2 YYEEEE. V was trimmed by 0 bases and J by 9 bases, leaving 7 bases between them. Written as DNA, the CDR3 is TGTGCCAGCAGCTTGGCCGGGGGTTCACCCCTCCACTTT. This sequence encodes CASSLAGGSPLHF.

V usage is TRBV15 and J usage is TRBJ1-2; TRBD1 might be the D (5 bases). Germline CDR1 reads LNHNV; CDR2 reads YYDKDF (reference sequence). This CDR3 is 15 amino acids long. Trimming took off 4 bases at V and 4 bases at J, with 16 bases between the two ends. In DNA, the CDR3 is TGTGCCACCAGCACCCCAGGGCAGTCGGGCTATGGCTACACCTTC. It specifies CATSTPGQSGYGYTF.

This clone was seen once. This chain links TRBV6-1 with TRBJ1-2; possible D gene TRBD1, 5 bases. Per germline, CDR1 MNHNS and CDR2 SASEGT. Trimming shortened V by 2 bases and J by 7 bases, and 11 bases separated the two germline ends. The CDR3 is 13 residues long. CDR3 in DNA: TGTGCCAGCAGTGAAACCCAGGGCCCTGGCTACACCTTC. Translating gives CASSETQGPGYTF.